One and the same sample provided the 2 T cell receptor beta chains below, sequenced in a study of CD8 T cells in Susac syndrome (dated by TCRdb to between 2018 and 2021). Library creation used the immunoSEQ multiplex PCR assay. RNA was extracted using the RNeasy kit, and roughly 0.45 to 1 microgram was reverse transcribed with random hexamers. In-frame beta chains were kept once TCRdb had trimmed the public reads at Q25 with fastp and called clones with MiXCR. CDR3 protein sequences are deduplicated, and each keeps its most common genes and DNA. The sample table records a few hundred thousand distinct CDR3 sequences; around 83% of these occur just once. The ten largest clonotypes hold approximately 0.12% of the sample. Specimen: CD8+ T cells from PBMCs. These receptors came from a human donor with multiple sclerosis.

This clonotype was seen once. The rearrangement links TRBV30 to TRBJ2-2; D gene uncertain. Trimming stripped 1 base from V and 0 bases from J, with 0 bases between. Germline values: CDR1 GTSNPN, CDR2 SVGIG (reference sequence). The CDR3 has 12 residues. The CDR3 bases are TGTGCCTGGAGTGCGAACACCGGGGAGCTGTTTTTT. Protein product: CAWSANTGELFF.

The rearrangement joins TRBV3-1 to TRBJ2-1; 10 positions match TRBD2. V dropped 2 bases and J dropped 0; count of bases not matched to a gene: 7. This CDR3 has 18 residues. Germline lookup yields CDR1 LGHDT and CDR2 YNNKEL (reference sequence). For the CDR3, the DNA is TGTGCCAGCAGCCAATATCTAGCGGGAGTAGCCTCCTACAATGAGCAGTTCTTC. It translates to CASSQYLAGVASYNEQFF.